The 6 T cell receptor beta chains below all came from one sample that was sequenced in a study of CD8 T cells in ankylosing spondylitis. TCRdb ran MiXCR on the 5' RACE reads and lists one entry per CDR3 protein. Here the sample spans 200,000 or so distinct CDR3 sequences, 15% to 20% being singletons. Source material: blood, either unsorted or a sorted T cell fraction (not recorded which). These receptors were taken from a male donor between 10 and 30 years old with ankylosing spondylitis or in good health (not recorded which).

Ten or more counts support this clonotype. CDR3 loop: CASSPRGLLGTYEQYF. CDR3 bases: TGTGCCAGCAGTCCGCGTGGGCTCCTGGGTACCTACGAGCAGTACTTC. The chain uses TRBV28 and TRBJ2-7; no definite D call. The CDR3 runs 16 residues. CDR1 MDHEN and CDR2 SYDVKM come from the germline V gene. With 5 bases removed from V and 2 bases from J, the gap between germline ends came to 19 bases.

This clonotype was picked up many times. The chain couples TRBV7-9 to TRBJ1-1, with TRBD1 matching over 9 bases. Germline V CDR1 and CDR2: SEHNR, FQNEAQ (reference sequence). V gave up 2 bases and J gave up 4 bases; unmatched junction bases: 8. CDR3 length: 16 amino acids. CDR3 sequence: CASSLRDRAGGTEAFF. Written as DNA, the CDR3 is TGTGCCAGCAGCTTACGGGACAGGGCCGGGGGCACTGAAGCTTTCTTT.

This clonotype was counted many times. V usage is TRBV14 and J usage is TRBJ2-2; TRBD1 is a possible D gene (6 bases). This CDR3 is 17 amino acids long. CDR1 and CDR2 (germline): SGHDN, FVKESK. Trimming took 3 bases from V and 0 from J, leaving 14 bases between them. Here the CDR3 reads CASSQLRGFANTGELFF. The CDR3 DNA reads TGTGCCAGCAGCCAGCTAAGGGGGTTCGCGAACACCGGGGAGCTGTTTTTT. The entire variable domain, with the rest obtained from reference TRBV14 and TRBJ2-2, is as follows: EAGVTQFPSHSVIEKGQTVTLRCDPISGHDNLYWYRRVMGKEIKFLLHFVKESKQDESGMPNNRFLAERTGGTYSTLKVQPAELEDSGVYFCASSQLRGFANTGELFFGEGSRLTVL.

V usage is TRBV20-1 and J usage is TRBJ2-3; D possibly corresponds to TRBD2 (5 bases). Deletions cut 3 bases from V and 2 bases from J, with 12 bases between. Germline V gives CDR1 DFQATT, CDR2 SNEGSKA (reference sequence). The CDR3 has 14 amino acids. The CDR3 region has the DNA TGCAGTGCTAGGCCCGAGCGGTACACAGATACGCAGTATTTT. Encoded protein: CSARPERYTDTQYF.

This clonotype was observed many times. The J gene is TRBJ1-4, the V gene TRBV20-1; TRBD1 is a possible D gene (5 bases). This CDR3 is 12 amino acids long. Germline assignment: CDR1 DFQATT and CDR2 SNEGSKA (reference sequence). V was cut by 3 bases and J by 10 bases, with 12 bases left in between. CDR3 sequence reads: CSASGRVGKLFF. The CDR3 DNA reads as TGCAGTGCTAGCGGCAGGGTCGGAAAACTGTTTTTT.

This clonotype occurred many times. The genes are TRBV7-8 and TRBJ2-3; D may be TRBD1 (6 bases). The ends were cut back, 1 base at V and 3 bases at J, with 8 bases in the middle. Germline CDR1 reads SGHVS; CDR2 reads FQNEAQ. There are 14 residues in the CDR3. CDR3 residues: CASSLEGVTDTQYF. As DNA, the CDR3 is TGTGCCAGCAGCTTAGAGGGGGTGACAGATACGCAGTATTTT.